The clone carrying this T cell receptor (beta chain) was detected once. Its target is unknown. Produced via immunoSEQ multiplex PCR; TCRdb's table is partial and in-frame only. The sample has about 130,000 clones, over 75% seen once. The data were taken from a study of cytotoxic CD8 clonotypes in ibrutinib-treated CLL. Points from the study as a whole: Sustained-remission and progressing patients' sampling times differed. Clonality grew at ibrutinib response; at progression, it decreased back toward baseline.

The CDR3 extends over 15 amino acids. From germline, CDR1 is LNHDA and CDR2 SQIVND (reference sequence). Trimming took off 3 bases at V and 4 bases at J, with 13 bases between the two ends. This clonotype originated in a human donor with chronic lymphocytic leukemia. The chain links TRBV19 to TRBJ2-4, with D tentatively TRBD1 (5 bases). The input for sequencing was PBMCs, taken after 24 months of ibrutinib treatment. In nucleotides, the CDR3 is TGTGCCAGTAGTATGGTACAGGTAGGGAAAAACATTCAGTACTTC. This codes for CASSMVQVGKNIQYF.